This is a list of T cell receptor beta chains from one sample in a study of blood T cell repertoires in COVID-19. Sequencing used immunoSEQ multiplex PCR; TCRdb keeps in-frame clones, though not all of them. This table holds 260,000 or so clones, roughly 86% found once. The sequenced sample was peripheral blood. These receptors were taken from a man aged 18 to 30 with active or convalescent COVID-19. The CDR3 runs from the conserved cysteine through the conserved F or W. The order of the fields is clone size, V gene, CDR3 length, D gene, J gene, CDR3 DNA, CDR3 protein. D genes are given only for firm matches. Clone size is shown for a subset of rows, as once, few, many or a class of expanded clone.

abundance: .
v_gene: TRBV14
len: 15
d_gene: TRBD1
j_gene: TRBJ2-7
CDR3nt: TGTGCCAGCAGCCAAGTACAGGGGGCCTCCTACGAGCAGTACTTC
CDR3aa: CASSQVQGASYEQYF

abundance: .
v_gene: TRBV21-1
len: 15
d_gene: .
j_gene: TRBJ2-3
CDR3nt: TGTGCCAGCAGCAAGGCCAGGGGGCGGCCAGATACGCAGTATTTT
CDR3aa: CASSKARGRPDTQYF

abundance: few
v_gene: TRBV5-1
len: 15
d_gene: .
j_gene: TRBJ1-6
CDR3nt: TGCGCCAGCAGCTTGGATGTACTCTCGAATTCACCCCTCCACTTT
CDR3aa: CASSLDVLSNSPLHF

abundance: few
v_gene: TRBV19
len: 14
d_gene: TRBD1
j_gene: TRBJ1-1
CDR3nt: TGTGCCAGTATTGGGGGACAGGGCGAATCCGAAGCTTTCTTT
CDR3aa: CASIGGQGESEAFF

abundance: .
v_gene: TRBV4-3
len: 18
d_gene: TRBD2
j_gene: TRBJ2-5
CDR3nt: TGCGCCAGCAGCCAAGATAGTTCCGGACTAGCGGGGGTAGAGACCCAGTACTTC
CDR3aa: CASSQDSSGLAGVETQYF

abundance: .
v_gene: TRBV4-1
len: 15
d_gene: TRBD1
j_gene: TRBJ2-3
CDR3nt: TGCGCCAGCAGTCTCGACAGGGGGGACTCAGATACGCAGTATTTT
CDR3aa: CASSLDRGDSDTQYF

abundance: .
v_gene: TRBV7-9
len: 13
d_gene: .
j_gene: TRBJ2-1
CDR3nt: TGTGCCAGCAGCTCAAACACCGAAAATGAGCAGTTCTTC
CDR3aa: CASSSNTENEQFF

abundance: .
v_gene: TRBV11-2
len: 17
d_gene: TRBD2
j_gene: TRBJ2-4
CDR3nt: TGTGCCAGCAGCCCCCTGGGACTAGCGGGGGGCAAAAACATTCAGTACTTC
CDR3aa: CASSPLGLAGGKNIQYF

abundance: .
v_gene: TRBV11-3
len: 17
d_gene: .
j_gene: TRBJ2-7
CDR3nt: TGTGCCAGCAGCTTATCCAGCGGAGGGGATTCAGACTACGAGCAGTACTTC
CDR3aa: CASSLSSGGDSDYEQYF

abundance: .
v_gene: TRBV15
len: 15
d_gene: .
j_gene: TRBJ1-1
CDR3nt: TGTGCCACCAGCCGAGAGTTGGTAGGGGAAACTGAAGCTTTCTTT
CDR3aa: CATSRELVGETEAFF

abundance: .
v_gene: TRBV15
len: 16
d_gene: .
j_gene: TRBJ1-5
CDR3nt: TGTGCCACCAGCGGACCCACGGGACTCCTCAATCAGCCCCAGCATTTT
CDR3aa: CATSGPTGLLNQPQHF

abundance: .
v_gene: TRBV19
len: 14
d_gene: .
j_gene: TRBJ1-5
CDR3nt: TGTGCCAGTAGTGTAGGGACAAGCAATCAGCCCCAGCATTTT
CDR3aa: CASSVGTSNQPQHF

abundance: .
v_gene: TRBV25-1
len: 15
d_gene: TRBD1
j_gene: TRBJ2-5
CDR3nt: TGTGCCAGCAGTGCCTGGGACAGTACCCAAGAGACCCAGTACTTC
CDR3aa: CASSAWDSTQETQYF